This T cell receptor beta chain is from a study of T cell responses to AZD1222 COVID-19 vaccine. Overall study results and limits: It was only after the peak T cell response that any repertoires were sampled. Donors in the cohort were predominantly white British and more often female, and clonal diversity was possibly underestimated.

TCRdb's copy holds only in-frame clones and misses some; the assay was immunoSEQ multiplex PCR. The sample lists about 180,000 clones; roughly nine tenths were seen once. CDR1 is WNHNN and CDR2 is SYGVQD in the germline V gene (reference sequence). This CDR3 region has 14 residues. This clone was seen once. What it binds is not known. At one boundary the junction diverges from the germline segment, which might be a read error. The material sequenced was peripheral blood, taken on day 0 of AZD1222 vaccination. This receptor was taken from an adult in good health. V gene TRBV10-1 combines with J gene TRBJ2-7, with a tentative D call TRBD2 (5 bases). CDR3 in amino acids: CASSERSGGYGQYF. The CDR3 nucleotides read TGCGCCAGCAGTGAGCGAAGCGGCGGGTACGGGCAGTACTTC.